The clone carrying this T cell receptor beta chain was seen a few times. What it binds is not known. This entry comes from a study of blood T cells in healthy people across ages. Study observations and caveats: Changes in expanded clonotypes were possibly confounded, as the CMV status of donors was unknown.

In germline, CDR1 is SGHDT, CDR2 YYEEEE. The CDR3 extends over 18 amino acids. Trimming removed 3 bases at V and 4 bases at J, with 23 bases between. Donors were systemically healthy Caucasian individuals from Russia aged about 6 to 100 years. The use of a sample-barcoded 5' primer and a J-beta primer mix characterized a second PCR of about 7 to 12 cycles. TCRdb redid the calling of the 5' RACE reads with MiXCR, one entry per CDR3 protein. Counted here are under 1,000,000 distinct CDR3 sequences, approximately 35% occurring once; the ten biggest clones make up over 10%. V gene TRBV5-6 combines with J gene TRBJ1-5; a possible D gene is TRBD1 (5 bases). This receptor was identified in a man aged 18-30 years in good health. Input material: blood. The chain's CDR3 is CASSSGGRKIRENQPQHF. Written as DNA, the CDR3 is TGTGCCAGCAGCTCCGGGGGACGAAAAATCAGAGAGAATCAGCCCCAGCATTTT. Together with reference TRBV5-6 and TRBJ1-5, the CDR3 gives the full variable domain: DAGVTQSPTHLIKTRGQQVTLRCSPKSGHDTVSWYQQALGQGPQFIFQYYEEEERQRGNFPDRFSGHQFPNYSSELNVNALLLGDSALYLCASSSGGRKIRENQPQHFGDGTRLSIL.